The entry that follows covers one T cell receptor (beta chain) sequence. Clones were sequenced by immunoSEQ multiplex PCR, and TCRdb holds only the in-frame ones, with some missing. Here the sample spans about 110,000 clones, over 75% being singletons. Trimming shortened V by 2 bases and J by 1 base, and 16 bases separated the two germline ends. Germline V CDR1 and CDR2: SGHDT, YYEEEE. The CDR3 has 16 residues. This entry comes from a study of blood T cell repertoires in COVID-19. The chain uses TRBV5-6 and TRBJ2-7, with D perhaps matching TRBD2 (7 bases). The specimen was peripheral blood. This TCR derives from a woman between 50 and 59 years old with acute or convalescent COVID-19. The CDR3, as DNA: TGTGCCAGCAGCTTAGGGCTGGGGGGGCATTCCTACGAGCAGTACTTC. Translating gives CASSLGLGGHSYEQYF. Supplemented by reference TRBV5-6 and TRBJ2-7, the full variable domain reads DAGVTQSPTHLIKTRGQQVTLRCSPKSGHDTVSWYQQALGQGPQFIFQYYEEEERQRGNFPDRFSGHQFPNYSSELNVNALLLGDSALYLCASSLGLGGHSYEQYFGPGTRLTVT.